The 25 T cell receptor beta chains in this list originate from one sample, sequenced in a study of blood T cell repertoires in COVID-19. Assay: immunoSEQ multiplex PCR; the TCRdb copy retains only in-frame clones and omits some. The data show over 450,000 clones, roughly 89% seen once. Input material: peripheral blood. The receptors shown here come from a man aged 18 to 29 with COVID-19, enrolled during active disease.

This rearrangement joins TRBV11-2 to TRBJ1-4; 9 bases fit TRBD1. Looked up from germline, CDR1 is SGHAT and CDR2 is FQNNGV. Trimming at V came to 5 bases and at J to 7 bases, leaving 11 bases not matched to a gene. This CDR3 has 16 residues. The CDR3 DNA follows: TGTGCCAGCAGCAACCGGGACAGGGCTCTGGGTGAAAAACTGTTTTTT. Amino acid sequence: CASSNRDRALGEKLFF.

This clone was observed a single time. The CDR3 DNA follows: TGTGCCAGTAGTCGAGGGCAGGGAGGCGTGAATTCACCCCTCCACTTT. It translates to CASSRGQGGVNSPLHF. This chain uses TRBV19 with TRBJ1-6, with D possibly matching TRBD1 (5 bases). Deletions cut 5 bases from V and 7 bases from J, with 18 bases between. The germline gives CDR1 LNHDA, CDR2 SQIVND (reference sequence). The CDR3 is made up of 16 amino acids. Variable domain in full (rest from reference TRBV19 and TRBJ1-6): DGGITQSPKYLFRKEGQNVTLSCEQNLNHDAMYWYRQDPGQGLRLIYYSQIVNDFQKGDIAEGYSVSREKKESFPLTVTSAQKNPTAFYLCASSRGQGGVNSPLHFGNGTRLTVT.

The rearrangement joins TRBV5-6 to TRBJ2-1, with D tentatively TRBD2 (6 bases). The CDR3 consists of 16 residues. V was shortened by 0 bases and J by 4 bases, with 14 bases between the two germline ends. The V gene's germline CDR1 is SGHDT and CDR2 YYEEEE. In DNA form, the CDR3 reads TGTGCCAGCAGCTTGGGCTTGGCGGGACCTTACAATGAGCAGTTCTTC. Translation: CASSLGLAGPYNEQFF. The full variable domain, with the rest looked up from reference TRBV5-6 and TRBJ2-1, is DAGVTQSPTHLIKTRGQQVTLRCSPKSGHDTVSWYQQALGQGPQFIFQYYEEEERQRGNFPDRFSGHQFPNYSSELNVNALLLGDSALYLCASSLGLAGPYNEQFFGPGTRLTVL.

The chain employs TRBV6-6 and TRBJ2-7; a weak D match, TRBD2 (6 bases). The CDR3 extends over 14 amino acids. CDR1 and CDR2 (germline): MNHNY, SVGAGI (reference sequence). V gave up 2 bases and J gave up 5 bases, with 13 bases separating them. The CDR3 sequence: CASSYVVGSHEQYF. The CDR3 bases are TGTGCCAGCAGTTACGTCGTCGGGAGCCACGAGCAGTACTTC.

CDR3 sequence (DNA): TGTGCCAGCAGCAAAGACAGTGACCGGGCTTTCTTT. This sequence encodes CASSKDSDRAFF. This sequence joins TRBV12-3 or TRBV12-4 and TRBJ1-1; tentative D call: TRBD1 (5 bases). The length of the CDR3 is 12 residues. V was shortened by 6 bases and J by 11 bases, with 16 bases between the two germline ends.

DNA of the CDR3: TGTGCCAGCAGCCCAGGGGGCGCTGAAGCTTTCTTT. It is translated as CASSPGGAEAFF. The chain is built from TRBV7-8 and TRBJ1-1, with TRBD1 matching over 8 bases. CDR1 is SGHVS and CDR2 is FQNEAQ in the germline V gene. The CDR3 is 12 amino acids. V was clipped by 5 bases and J by 6 bases; unmatched bases: 2.

This clone was detected once. The CDR3 DNA sequence: TGTGCCAGCAGCAATCCCGGGACAGGGGACGAGCAGTACTTC. Protein: CASSNPGTGDEQYF. The J gene is TRBJ2-7, the V gene TRBV7-9; 10 bases agree with TRBD1. Germline CDR1 SEHNR, CDR2 FQNEAQ (reference sequence). V lost 5 bases and J lost 5; bases outside the gene matches: 6. The CDR3 covers 14 residues.

This clone has a handful of counts. The CDR3 is CAWSPGTGGTEAFF. The CDR3 DNA reads as TGTGCCTGGAGTCCGGGGACAGGGGGCACTGAAGCTTTCTTT. The chain links TRBV30 to TRBJ1-1; TRBD1 aligns across 11 bases. Trimming removed 2 bases from V and 4 bases from J; junction bases left unmatched: 3. Germline loops: CDR1 GTSNPN, CDR2 SVGIG (reference sequence). This CDR3 spans 14 amino acids.

The genes are TRBV3-1 (or the pseudogene TRBV3-2) and TRBJ1-6; TRBD1 matches at 12 bases. Germline-derived CDR1 and CDR2 are LGHDT and YNNKEL (reference sequence). CDR3 size: 17 residues. V shed 4 bases, J shed 8 bases, and the junction held 9 bases outside the gene matches. The CDR3 DNA sequence: TGTGCCAGCAGCCGCGGGACAGGGGGCCTAGGAGATTCACCCCTCCACTTT. Protein sequence: CASSRGTGGLGDSPLHF.

The V call is TRBV5-1, the J call TRBJ1-2; 7 nucleotides agree with TRBD1. CDR3 length: 13 residues. The germline gives CDR1 SGHRS, CDR2 YFSETQ. Trimming took 0 bases from V and 7 from J; bases not matched to a gene: 3. The CDR3 reads CASSLEGASGYTF. CDR3 sequence (DNA): TGCGCCAGCAGCTTGGAGGGGGCGTCTGGCTACACCTTC. Full variable domain (missing parts from reference TRBV5-1 and TRBJ1-2): KAGVTQTPRYLIKTRGQQVTLSCSPISGHRSVSWYQQTPGQGLQFLFEYFSETQRNKGNFPGRFSGRQFSNSRSEMNVSTLELGDSALYLCASSLEGASGYTFGSGTRLTVV.

V and J are TRBV7-9 and TRBJ2-1, with 8 bases matching TRBD2. The CDR3 is 15 residues long. With V trimmed by 4 bases and J by 1 base, 3 bases remained unmatched. The germline V gene encodes CDR1 SEHNR and CDR2 FQNEAQ (reference sequence). The CDR3, as DNA: TGTGCCAGCAGCTACAGCGGGGGTTCCTACAATGAGCAGTTCTTC. Its translation: CASSYSGGSYNEQFF. Looking up the rest from reference TRBV7-9 and TRBJ2-1 gives the full variable domain: DTGVSQNPRHKITKRGQNVTFRCDPISEHNRLYWYRQTLGQGPEFLTYFQNEAQLEKSRLLSDRFSAERPKGSFSTLEIQRTEQGDSAMYLCASSYSGGSYNEQFFGPGTRLTVL.

The rearrangement uses TRBV7-8 and TRBJ1-3; D is possibly TRBD1 (6 bases). The V gene lost 0 bases and the J gene lost 6 bases, with 18 bases spanning the gap. CDR1 and CDR2 (germline): SGHVS, FQNEAQ. The CDR3 totals 17 residues. The CDR3 DNA sequence: TGTGCCAGCAGCTTAGCGCAGGGGTATAATAGGGAAAACACCATATATTTT. It encodes CASSLAQGYNRENTIYF.

The V gene is TRBV24-1, the J gene TRBJ2-1; 7 bases map to TRBD2. CDR1 KGHDR and CDR2 SFDVKD come from the germline V gene. The junction had 12 bases not matched to a gene; V was cut back by 7 bases and J by 10 bases. CDR3 length equals 14 residues. The CDR3 nucleotides are TGTGCCACCAGGCAACATATAGGGGAGGGCGAGCAGTTCTTC. This translates into CATRQHIGEGEQFF.

The rearrangement links TRBV15 to TRBJ1-5, with D perhaps matching TRBD1 (6 bases). Germline V gene data show CDR1 as LNHNV and CDR2 as YYDKDF (reference sequence). The CDR3 is made up of 15 amino acids. The V end lost 0 bases, the J end lost 9 bases, and 15 bases lay between the germline ends. The CDR3 reads CATSRDLAGERPQHF. In DNA, the CDR3 is TGTGCCACCAGCAGAGATCTAGCAGGGGAGAGGCCCCAGCATTTT.

The chain is built from TRBV5-4 and TRBJ2-1; TRBD2 matches 14 bases. With V trimmed by 4 bases and J by 7 bases, 4 bases remained unmatched. The CDR3 loop spans 15 amino acids. CDR1 and CDR2 (germline): SGHNT, YYREEE (reference sequence). For the CDR3, the DNA is TGTGCCAGCAGCCTCGGGACTAGCGGGAGTAATGAGCAGTTCTTC. Translation gives CASSLGTSGSNEQFF.

In DNA, the CDR3 is TGTGCCAGCAGTTTATCCGGCTACCGGACAGATTGGTATGGCTACACCTTC. This gives the protein CASSLSGYRTDWYGYTF. The rearrangement uses TRBV27 and TRBJ1-2; a weak D match, TRBD1 (6 bases). The length of the CDR3 is 17 residues. The germline gives CDR1 MNHEY, CDR2 SMNVEV (reference sequence). V lost 0 bases and J 5 bases, leaving 19 bases between the germline ends.

The chain employs TRBV20-1 and TRBJ2-1; D remains unclear. Trimming left V 0 bases short and J 6 bases short, with 3 bases between. The CDR3 sequence is 11 residues long. The germline V gene has CDR1 DFQATT and CDR2 SNEGSKA (reference sequence). DNA for the CDR3: TGCAGTGCTAGAGATCGCAATGAGCAGTTCTTC. Residues: CSARDRNEQFF.

This chain uses TRBV20-1 with TRBJ2-1; the match to TRBD1 covers 7 bases. The CDR3 is 11 amino acids. Germline V gene sequence: CDR1 DFQATT, CDR2 SNEGSKA (reference sequence). With 6 bases clipped from V and 6 bases from J, the junction kept 2 bases outside the gene matches. CDR3 residues: CSAQGSNEQFF. The CDR3 DNA follows: TGCAGTGCACAGGGGAGCAATGAGCAGTTCTTC.

This rearrangement joins TRBV7-9 to TRBJ2-5, with a possible D match to TRBD2 (5 bases). The V gene's germline CDR1 is SEHNR and CDR2 FQNEAQ (reference sequence). Trimming left V 2 bases short and J 5 bases short, with 15 bases between. This CDR3 has 15 amino acids. CDR3 bases: TGTGCCAGCAGCTTACTTCGAGGGAGTGGGGAGACCCAGTACTTC. Protein: CASSLLRGSGETQYF.

The rearrangement links TRBV5-4 to TRBJ2-1, with TRBD1 as a possible D gene (5 bases). The CDR3 length is 16 residues. With 4 bases removed from V and 7 bases from J, the gap between germline ends came to 21 bases. Per the germline V gene, CDR1 is SGHNT and CDR2 is YYREEE (reference sequence). CDR3 sequence: CASSRPRQGMVNEQFF. Written as DNA, the CDR3 is TGTGCCAGCAGCCGGCCGAGGCAGGGAATGGTGAATGAGCAGTTCTTC.

In this sample, this clone turned up a few times. The chain joins TRBV6-5 to TRBJ2-7; TRBD1 matches at 12 bases. Germline V gene sequence: CDR1 MNHEY, CDR2 SVGAGI. With V trimmed by 1 base and J by 4 bases, 5 bases remained unmatched. The CDR3 spans 16 residues. The CDR3: CASSYLGQGAGYEQYF. The DNA for the CDR3 is TGTGCCAGCAGTTACTTGGGACAGGGGGCCGGGTACGAGCAGTACTTC.

The chain links TRBV28 to TRBJ1-4; D remains ambiguous. Germline V gene data show CDR1 as MDHEN and CDR2 as SYDVKM. V dropped 8 bases and J dropped 6 bases, with 10 bases sitting between them. This CDR3 region has 12 residues. The CDR3 loop is CASGEAHEKLFF. The CDR3 DNA sequence: TGTGCCAGCGGGGAGGCGCATGAAAAACTGTTTTTT. Drawing the rest from reference TRBV28 and TRBJ1-4, the complete variable domain is DVKVTQSSRYLVKRTGEKVFLECVQDMDHENMFWYRQDPGLGLRLIYFSYDVKMKEKGDIPEGYSVSREKKERFSLILESASTNQTSMYLCASGEAHEKLFFGSGTQLSVL.

In this sample, this clone turned up once. The rearrangement joins TRBV19 to TRBJ1-1, with D uncertain. CDR1 and CDR2 (germline): LNHDA, SQIVND (reference sequence). The CDR3 has 15 residues. The germline V and J ends were trimmed by 3 bases and 4 bases, with 15 bases remaining between them. As DNA, the CDR3 is TGTGCCAGTAGTATTGGAGTGAAGGGAGTCACTGAAGCTTTCTTT. Its protein is CASSIGVKGVTEAFF.

The V call is TRBV2, the J call TRBJ1-4; 7 bases line up with TRBD1. With V trimmed by 4 bases and J by 3 bases, 11 bases remained unmatched. The germline V gene encodes CDR1 SNHLY and CDR2 FYNNEI. The CDR3 is 17 amino acids. CDR3: CASSGTEGANPNEKLFF. The CDR3 DNA is TGTGCCAGCAGTGGAACGGAGGGGGCGAATCCTAATGAAAAACTGTTTTTT.

This chain links TRBV4-1 with TRBJ2-1; TRBD2 aligns across 8 bases. J gave up 2 bases and V 4 bases, and 4 bases lay outside the gene matches. This CDR3 comprises 15 residues. From germline, CDR1 is MGHRA and CDR2 YSYEKL. CDR3 sequence reads: CASSPGGGPYNEQFF. Written as DNA, the CDR3 is TGCGCCAGCAGCCCAGGCGGGGGGCCCTACAATGAGCAGTTCTTC.